The clone carrying this T cell receptor beta chain has a handful of counts. Antigen unknown. No conserved phenylalanine or tryptophan is present at the end of the CDR3, so a read error is the likely explanation. Because the CDR3's place on the DNA is in doubt, the DNA is left out and the CDR3 is given as listed by TCRdb. This specimen comes from a study of cytomegalovirus exposure and HLA in healthy donors. Regarding the study as a whole: Clonal expansion was found to be greater in HLA-associated TCR beta chains than in equally common others in a later analysis. Among TCR sequences, most were rare, though some public TCRs appeared in many donors.

The CDR3 totals 8 residues, both ends included. The PCR had 60 Vbeta and 13 Jbeta primers. Profiling relied on immunoSEQ multiplex PCR, and the TCRdb table lists in-frame clones only, not all of them. The sample includes some 130,000 clones, around 79% of them seen just once. The source material was PBMCs. The genes are TRBV23-1 and TRBJ1-1; the table's TRBD1 call for D was not verified on the DNA. TRBV23-1 falls under the ORF class, with uncertain function. This receptor was obtained from a female donor in good health and CMV-seronegative. The chain's CDR3 is CASGPGSR.